Sequencing of this TCR beta chain was carried out in a study of cytomegalovirus exposure and HLA in healthy donors. Profiled with immunoSEQ multiplex PCR; TCRdb holds only in-frame clones, not every one. The data hold roughly 330,000 clones, with roughly 87% observed a single time. V gave up 0 bases and J gave up 2 bases, with 10 bases separating them. This CDR3 contains 16 residues. Per germline, CDR1 MNHEY and CDR2 SMNVEV (reference sequence). Material: PBMCs. This clonotype was sampled from a woman aged 30 to 39 in good health and CMV-seropositive. The chain links TRBV27 to TRBJ1-4, with D unclear. The CDR3 loop reads CASSLSRGGTNEKLFF. The CDR3 DNA is TGTGCCAGCAGTTTATCGCGGGGTGGGACTAATGAAAAACTGTTTTTT.